The 8 T cell receptor beta chains given below trace back to one sample, sequenced in a study of identical twins. TCRdb processed the 5' RACE reads anew with MiXCR; each CDR3 protein has one entry. In the table there are about 460,000 distinct CDR3 sequences, 12% to 15% of which are singletons. A further study also used this sample, focusing on yellow fever vaccine responses in identical twins.

The sequencing sample was made of CD4+ T cells sorted from blood. The receptors here all came from a woman aged 18 to 35 in good health.

V gene TRBV20-1 combines with J gene TRBJ1-1; TRBD1 matches at 8 bases. J gave up 1 base and V 0 bases, and 7 bases lay outside the gene matches. The CDR3 has 16 amino acids. The V gene's germline CDR1 is DFQATT and CDR2 SNEGSKA (reference sequence). The CDR3 DNA is TGCAGTGCTAGAGATTGGACAGGGCCTGCGAACACTGAAGCTTTCTTT. This translates into CSARDWTGPANTEAFF.

The chain joins TRBV6-1 to TRBJ1-5; tentatively, D is TRBD1 (5 bases). From germline, CDR1 is MNHNS and CDR2 SASEGT. CDR3 length equals 15 residues. With 2 bases removed from V and 6 bases from J, the gap between germline ends came to 14 bases. The CDR3 reads CASSELGGVSQPQHF. CDR3 bases: TGTGCCAGCAGTGAACTTGGGGGGGTAAGTCAGCCCCAGCATTTT.

This clonotype occurred a few times. Written as DNA, the CDR3 is TGCAGTCAAACAGGGGGCTACAATGAGCAGTTCTTC. Amino acids: CSQTGGYNEQFF. The chain carries TRBV20-1 and TRBJ2-1, with 8 bases aligning to TRBD1. Germline trimming cut 8 bases from V and 3 bases from J; bases unmatched to any gene: 3. Germline-derived CDR1 and CDR2 are DFQATT and SNEGSKA (reference sequence). The CDR3 has 12 amino acids.

The chain joins TRBV28 to TRBJ2-1; 8 nucleotides line up with TRBD1. Looked up from germline, CDR1 is MDHEN and CDR2 is SYDVKM. Unmatched junction bases numbered 0, after V lost 0 bases and J lost 2 bases. The CDR3 has 15 residues. Here the CDR3 reads CASSLWGQAYNEQFF. The CDR3 nucleotides read TGTGCCAGCAGTTTATGGGGACAGGCCTACAATGAGCAGTTCTTC.

This clonotype was found a few times. The rearrangement uses TRBV4-2 and TRBJ2-5; either TRBD1 or TRBD2 may supply D (5 bases each). CDR1 is LGHNA, CDR2 YNFKEQ, per germline. Trimming took off 3 bases at V and 0 bases at J, with 8 bases between the two ends. The CDR3 runs 14 residues. The CDR3 coding sequence is TGTGCCAGCAGCCACCGGGACGACCAAGAGACCCAGTACTTC. Residues: CASSHRDDQETQYF.

The chain recombines TRBV7-2 with TRBJ2-1, with TRBD2 matching 10 bases. Looked up from germline, CDR1 is SGHTA and CDR2 is FQGNSA. Losses at the gene ends were 2 bases for V and 6 bases for J; bases not matched to a gene: 4. The CDR3 extends over 15 amino acids. The CDR3 sequence: CASSLKRGGGNEQFF. CDR3 DNA: TGTGCCAGCAGCTTAAAGCGGGGGGGCGGCAATGAGCAGTTCTTC.

This clonotype occurred many times. J is TRBJ1-6 and V is TRBV7-2, with D perhaps matching TRBD1 (5 bases). Germline CDR1 is SGHTA and CDR2 is FQGNSA. V lost 0 bases to trimming and J lost 6 bases, with 9 bases between them. The CDR3 is 15 amino acids. CDR3 region: CASSLAQGSNSPLHF. CDR3 coding DNA: TGTGCCAGCAGCTTAGCGCAGGGCAGTAATTCACCCCTCCACTTT. The variable domain in full, completed from reference TRBV7-2 and TRBJ1-6, reads GAGVSQSPSNKVTEKGKDVELRCDPISGHTALYWYRQSLGQGLEFLIYFQGNSAPDKSGLPSDRFSAERTGGSVSTLTIQRTQQEDSAVYLCASSLAQGSNSPLHFGNGTRLTVT.

V is TRBV6-1 and J is TRBJ1-2; D not resolved. Between the trimmed V and J ends, which lost 1 base and 5 bases, there was a span of 5 bases. Germline assignment: CDR1 MNHNS and CDR2 SASEGT. This CDR3 spans 12 amino acids. This CDR3 reads CASSEGSYGYTF. The CDR3 DNA sequence: TGTGCCAGCAGTGAAGGGAGTTATGGCTACACCTTC.